These 10 T cell receptor beta chains were sequenced from one sample in a study of blood T cells in healthy people across ages. Combining a sample-barcoded 5' primer with a J-beta primer mix, a second PCR ran for roughly 7 to 11 cycles. TCRdb used MiXCR to reprocess the 5' RACE reads, holding one entry per CDR3 protein. The sample lists 2 million or so distinct CDR3 sequences, around half occurring once. The sample consisted of blood. These receptors all come from a middle-aged woman in good health.

The J gene is TRBJ1-2, the V gene TRBV20-1; 8 bases fit TRBD1. The CDR3 has 13 residues. Germline trimming cut 4 bases from V and 6 bases from J; bases unmatched to any gene: 7. Germline-derived CDR1 and CDR2 are DFQATT and SNEGSKA (reference sequence). CDR3 loop: CSAIDRGNDGYTF. The CDR3 bases are TGCAGTGCTATCGACAGGGGAAACGATGGCTACACCTTC.

The V and J genes are TRBV29-1 and TRBJ2-3, with D maybe TRBD1 (6 bases). V was shortened by 3 bases and J by 2 bases, with 9 bases between the two germline ends. This CDR3 region has 13 residues. Germline CDR1 reads SQVTM; CDR2 reads ANQGSEA. CDR3 protein: CSVEDRATDTQYF. CDR3 nucleotides: TGCAGCGTTGAGGACAGAGCCACAGATACGCAGTATTTT.

The rearrangement uses TRBV7-9 and TRBJ1-2, with a tentative D call TRBD1 (6 bases). The CDR3 totals 15 residues. Germline-derived CDR1 and CDR2 are SEHNR and FQNEAQ (reference sequence). Trimming took off 2 bases at V and 4 bases at J, with 14 bases between the two ends. The CDR3 reads CASSLSNRAIYGYTF. As DNA, the CDR3 is TGTGCCAGCAGCTTATCGAACAGGGCGATCTATGGCTACACCTTC.

V and J are TRBV7-2 and TRBJ2-1; D ambiguous. Germline CDR1 reads SGHTA; CDR2 reads FQGNSA. The CDR3 sequence is 13 residues long. Trimming took off 5 bases at V and 9 bases at J, with 14 bases between the two ends. CDR3 protein: CASSLFELSEQFF. CDR3 sequence (DNA): TGTGCCAGCAGCCTATTCGAGCTCAGTGAGCAGTTCTTC.

The V gene is TRBV3-1, the J gene TRBJ2-7; the D gene is possibly TRBD1 (5 bases). The DNA matches TRBJ2-5 better at its end, which makes the J call doubtful. This CDR3 has 15 residues. Germline V gene data show CDR1 as LGHDT and CDR2 as YNNKEL (reference sequence). This CDR3 reads CASSQEPQVGETQYF. Here the CDR3 DNA reads TGTGCCAGCAGCCAAGAGCCACAGGTGGGGGAGACCCAGTACTTC.

The chain combines TRBV12-3 or TRBV12-4 with TRBJ2-1; TRBD2 is a possible D gene (6 bases). This CDR3 is 17 amino acids long. V dropped 6 bases and J dropped 7 bases, with 25 bases sitting between them. The CDR3 DNA is TGTGCCAGCAGCCCCAGGCCCAGAGCGGGCAGGTGGAATGAGCAGTTCTTC. Translation gives CASSPRPRAGRWNEQFF.

This clonotype has more than one count but fewer than ten. The rearrangement links TRBV7-2 to TRBJ2-1; D is possibly TRBD1 or TRBD2 (5 bases each). Trimming left V 8 bases short and J 2 bases short, with 10 bases between. CDR1 is SGHTA and CDR2 is FQGNSA in the germline V gene. CDR3 size: 13 residues. The CDR3 DNA reads as TGTGCCAGCGCCCGGGACGCCTACAATGAGCAGTTCTTC. This translates into CASARDAYNEQFF.

V usage is TRBV6-1 and J usage is TRBJ1-2; 10 nucleotides align to TRBD1. V shed 5 bases, J shed 5 bases, and the junction held 8 bases outside the gene matches. Germline V gives CDR1 MNHNS, CDR2 SASEGT. The CDR3 length is 15 residues. CDR3 sequence reads: CASSSRDRGAYGYTF. The CDR3, as DNA: TGTGCCAGCAGTAGCCGGGACAGGGGAGCATATGGCTACACCTTC.

This clonotype was detected a few times. The gene calls are TRBV20-1 and TRBJ2-1; tentatively, D is TRBD1 or TRBD2 (5 bases each). The CDR3 runs 16 residues. The germline V and J ends were trimmed by 6 bases and 8 bases, with 26 bases remaining between them. The V gene's germline CDR1 is DFQATT and CDR2 SNEGSKA (reference sequence). DNA for the CDR3: TGCAGTGCAAGGGGCAGGACTGGGGCAAATTGGGATGAGCAGTTCTTC. Its translation: CSARGRTGANWDEQFF.

The count of this clonotype is one. The rearrangement joins TRBV7-8 to TRBJ1-2; 9 bases are shared with TRBD1. The CDR3 has 16 amino acids. J was trimmed by 7 bases and V by 7 bases; bases with no gene match: 16. CDR1 is SGHVS and CDR2 is FQNEAQ in the germline V gene. The CDR3 reads CASKALGTGNFAGYTF. CDR3 DNA sequence: TGTGCCAGCAAGGCCCTCGGGACAGGGAATTTTGCTGGCTACACCTTC.